This TCR beta chain emerged from a study of T cell repertoires in aging, cancer and after chemotherapy. In the study overall: Clear clonal overlap appeared across healthy donor samples taken over several months to years.

TRB rearrangements spanning V, D and J were amplified using mixed TRB-A/B primers. TCRdb ran MiXCR on the multiplex PCR reads and lists one entry per CDR3 protein. The sample has over 10,000 distinct CDR3 sequences, under 30% seen once. Study conclusions and caveats: Healthy donors lost TCR diversity with age mainly through richness, cancer patients through richness and evenness. Compared with age-matched healthy donors, untreated hematological or solid cancer patients showed higher blood TCR clonality.

As regards this clonotype: No antigen is known for it.

The template was genomic DNA from peripheral blood, not RNA. From germline, CDR1 is SGHNT and CDR2 YYREEE (reference sequence). The CDR3 runs 19 residues. J gave up 0 bases and V 5 bases, and 15 bases lay outside the gene matches. The TCR was taken from a human donor in good health. The V and J genes are TRBV5-4 and TRBJ1-4, with 8 bases identical to TRBD1. Sequencing was carried out using blood. The DNA for the CDR3 is TGTGCCAGCAGAAGCAGGTTGCAGGGGGCTGGAGCAACTAATGAAAAACTGTTTTTT. Translating it yields CASRSRLQGAGATNEKLFF.